The 9 T cell receptor beta chains below were found in one sample sequenced in a study of cytomegalovirus exposure and HLA in healthy donors. PCR was performed using 60 Vbeta and 13 Jbeta primers. Libraries were prepared by immunoSEQ multiplex PCR; TCRdb keeps only in-frame clonotypes and omits some of them. The table lists 110,000 or so clones, around 74% of them singletons. Sequencing was carried out using PBMCs. All receptors derive from a woman in her 40s in good health and CMV-seropositive.

The rearrangement links TRBV28 to TRBJ2-2, with D uncertain. From germline, CDR1 is MDHEN and CDR2 SYDVKM. The CDR3 is 15 amino acids. Trimming removed 1 base from V and 8 bases from J, with 14 bases in between. The chain's CDR3 is CASSLFTLNGGELFF. CDR3 nucleotide sequence: TGTGCCAGCAGTTTATTTACCCTCAACGGGGGGGAGCTGTTTTTT.

In DNA form, the CDR3 reads TGCGCCAGCAGCCAATCCGGGCGGGGGACTAAGAACACCGGGGAGCTGTTTTTT. Protein: CASSQSGRGTKNTGELFF. The chain is built from TRBV4-1 and TRBJ2-2; 7 bases line up with TRBD2. There are 18 residues in the CDR3. V trimming: 2 bases; J trimming: 1 base; junction bases outside the gene matches: 10. Per germline, CDR1 MGHRA and CDR2 YSYEKL.

This chain uses TRBV15 with TRBJ2-5; no clear D gene. The end of the DNA aligns better with TRBJ2-7, so the J call may be wrong. Germline CDR1 is LNHNV and CDR2 is YYDKDF (reference sequence). This CDR3 is 13 amino acids long. For the CDR3, the DNA is TGTGCCACCAGCAGAGACCTACCCTACGAGCAGTACTTC. Residues: CATSRDLPYEQYF.

The CDR3 region is CASSYPGRQGGTEAFF. The CDR3 nucleotides read TGTGCCAGCAGCTACCCCGGGAGGCAGGGCGGCACTGAAGCTTTCTTT. The gene calls are TRBV5-4 and TRBJ1-1, with D maybe TRBD1 (5 bases). V lost 3 bases, J lost 4 bases, and 19 bases lay in between. Germline V CDR1 and CDR2: SGHNT, YYREEE (reference sequence). The CDR3 extends over 16 amino acids.

The chain couples TRBV5-6 to TRBJ2-3; D is possibly TRBD2 (6 bases). V lost 4 bases and J 4 bases, leaving 19 bases between the germline ends. This CDR3 comprises 16 residues. CDR1 is SGHDT, CDR2 YYEEEE, per germline. As DNA, the CDR3 is TGTGCCAGCAGCCCGGGACTTTACCAAACTTCAGATACGCAGTATTTT. Its protein is CASSPGLYQTSDTQYF.

The chain couples TRBV6-1 to TRBJ1-6; D is ambiguous. The CDR3 runs 13 residues. The V gene lost 2 bases and the J gene lost 9 bases, with 8 bases spanning the gap. Germline CDR1 is MNHNS and CDR2 is SASEGT. CDR3 in amino acids: CASSELGVSPLHF. The CDR3, as DNA: TGTGCCAGCAGTGAACTCGGTGTTTCACCCCTCCACTTT.

This chain joins TRBV4-1 and TRBJ2-7, with 8 nucleotides matching TRBD1. The CDR3 contains 14 residues. Per germline, CDR1 MGHRA and CDR2 YSYEKL. Trimming cost V 2 bases and J 4 bases; bases outside gene matches: 4. CDR3 region: CASSQRQGLYEQYF. Here the CDR3 DNA reads TGCGCCAGCAGCCAAAGACAGGGGTTGTACGAGCAGTACTTC.

This chain joins TRBV2 and TRBJ2-5, with 7 bases identical to TRBD1. The J call is in doubt because the DNA end fits TRBJ2-7 better. CDR3 length: 12 residues. The germline V gene has CDR1 SNHLY and CDR2 FYNNEI. This CDR3 is CASRDSSYEQYF. The CDR3 nucleotides read TGTGCCAGCCGGGACAGCTCCTACGAGCAGTACTTC.

This chain connects TRBV5-1 to TRBJ2-7; TRBD1 aligns across 8 bases. The CDR3 runs to 15 residues. Germline V gene lookup returns CDR1 SGHRS and CDR2 YFSETQ. The ends lost 2 bases at V and 6 bases at J; junction bases unmatched: 10. CDR3 sequence: CASSLPQGANGEQYF. CDR3 nucleotides: TGCGCCAGCAGCTTACCTCAGGGGGCTAACGGCGAGCAGTACTTC.